This TCR beta chain derives from a study of blood T cell repertoires in COVID-19 (TCRdb year 2020). About the investigation overall: Samples from collaborators originated in the United States, Italy and Spain and spanned both the acute and convalescent phases of COVID-19. The prospective study material was composed of cDNA or gDNA derived from T cells, B-cell-depleted T cells, or PBMCs. Deeply sampled blood TCRbeta repertoires from subjects exposed to, actively infected with, or recovered from COVID-19 were included in the dataset. A freely available public database, intended as a resource for researchers studying the immune response to SARS-CoV-2, is where the repertoires were released. The samples were drawn from two sources: the first 160 participants of the ongoing ImmuneRACE study, and over 1,000 subjects contributed by 6 global collaborators. A de-identified subject ID, COVID-19 status, age in years and sex were almost always included in the sample metadata. HLA class I and class II types, where available, came from metadata supplied by the sample provider rather than from assay-based typing.

The collaborating institutions used their own protocols to collect whole blood in K2EDTA tubes. For TCRbeta analysis, collaborators shipped samples as frozen whole blood, isolated PBMCs, or DNA extracted from either of those sample types. CDR1 SNHLY and CDR2 FYNNEI were looked up in the germline V gene. Spanning cysteine to phenylalanine, the CDR3 consists of 11 amino acids. Left in the record is the CDR3 DNA by itself, 33 bases read in frame from the first base. The junction carries 6 bases between V and J, which are trimmed by 6 bases and 3 bases respectively. Turning to this clone: Its antigen specificity is not known. Per-base qualities were not stored, and no clone one base away is much larger. Other DNA sequences of this sample code for an identical CDR3.

General conclusions and limits of the study: How much clinical and demographic metadata was included differed by source and by participant, and the metadata was provided uncurated.

TCRbeta CDR3 regions were amplified from genomic DNA using the immunoSEQ Assay, a bias-controlled multiplex PCR. From the authors' description of their analysis: The number of nucleated cells in each sample was estimated from the amplification of reference gene primers within the assay. To quantify the absolute abundance of each unique TCRbeta CDR3 rearrangement, sequence reads were collapsed and filtered. For each sample, productive Simpson clonality was calculated by taking the square root of Simpson's diversity index across productive rearrangements. TCRdb took over this immuneACCESS table, retaining in-frame rearrangements with V and J assigned. Such tables are incomplete; in checked studies, under half of the missing clones stem from an unresolved V gene, and the remainder is unexplained. The DNA gave D and trimming, while V, J and clone size come from that table. The sample table shows tens of thousands of clones, and more than 75% are seen once. The ten largest clones represent about 10% of the sample.

The rearrangement joined TRBV2 to TRBJ2-7, with the D gene not clear enough to name. The sequence was collected from a human donor in a cohort sampled during active COVID-19. Sequenced sample: peripheral blood. Read as DNA, the sequence is TGTGCCAGCAGCGACAACTACGAGCAGTACTTC. This yields the protein CASSDNYEQYF.